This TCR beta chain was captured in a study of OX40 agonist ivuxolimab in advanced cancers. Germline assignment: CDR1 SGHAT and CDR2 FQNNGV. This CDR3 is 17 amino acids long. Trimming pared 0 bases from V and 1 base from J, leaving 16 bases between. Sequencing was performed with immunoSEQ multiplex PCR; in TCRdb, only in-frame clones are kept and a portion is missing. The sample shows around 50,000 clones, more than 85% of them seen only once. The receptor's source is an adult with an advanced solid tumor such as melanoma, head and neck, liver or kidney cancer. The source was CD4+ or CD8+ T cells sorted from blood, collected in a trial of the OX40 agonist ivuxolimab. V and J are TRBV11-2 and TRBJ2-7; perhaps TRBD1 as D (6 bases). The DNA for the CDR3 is TGTGCCAGCAGCTTAGATGGTGGGGGCTCCCCTTCCTACGAGCAGTACTTC. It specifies CASSLDGGGSPSYEQYF. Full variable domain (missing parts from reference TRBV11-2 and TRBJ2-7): EAGVAQSPRYKIIEKRQSVAFWCNPISGHATLYWYQQILGQGPKLLIQFQNNGVVDDSQLPKDRFSAERLKGVDSTLKIQPAKLEDSAVYLCASSLDGGGSPSYEQYFGPGTRLTVT.